The clone carrying this T cell receptor beta chain was counted at least ten times. Researchers amplified the TCR beta CDR3 regions from RNA transcripts. HTBI primers were used for first-round RT-PCR of the TCR CDR3. MiXCR was run by TCRdb on the multiplex PCR reads, yielding one entry per CDR3 protein. Found here are about 550,000 distinct CDR3 sequences, 20% to 25% of them singletons; the top ten hold around 27%. This specimen comes from a study of T cells in Graves' hyperthyroidism and ophthalmopathy. Trimming pared 0 bases from V and 6 bases from J, leaving 3 bases between. The CDR3 length is 12 residues. Germline V gene lookup returns CDR1 SEHNR and CDR2 FQNEAQ (reference sequence). For Graves' hyperthyroidism to be stable, ophthalmopathy could not progress within 18 months. Each 10 ml fresh peripheral blood draw supplied the PBMCs.

Sequenced sample: blood. The sequence derives from a young man with Graves' hyperthyroidism. The chain recombines TRBV7-9 with TRBJ2-4; D unclear. CDR3 loop: CASSLAGNIQYF. DNA of the CDR3: TGTGCCAGCAGCTTAGCCGGAAACATTCAGTACTTC.